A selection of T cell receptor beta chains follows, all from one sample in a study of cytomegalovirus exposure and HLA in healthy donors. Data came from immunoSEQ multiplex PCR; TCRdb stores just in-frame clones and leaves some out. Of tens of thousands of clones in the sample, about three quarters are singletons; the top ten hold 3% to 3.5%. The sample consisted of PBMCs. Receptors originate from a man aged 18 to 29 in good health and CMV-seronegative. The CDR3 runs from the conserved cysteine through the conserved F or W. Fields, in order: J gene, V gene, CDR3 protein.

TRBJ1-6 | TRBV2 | CASSDRTGSSYNSPLHF
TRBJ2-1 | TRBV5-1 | CASSLGTGNNEQFF
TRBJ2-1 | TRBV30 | CAWTSGISYNEQFF
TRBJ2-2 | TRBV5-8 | CASATPGQGYTGELFF
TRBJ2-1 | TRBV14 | CASSQDEPSGTHNEQFF
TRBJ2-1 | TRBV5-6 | CASSAGGGAGNEQFF
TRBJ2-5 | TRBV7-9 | CASSPPTEETQYF
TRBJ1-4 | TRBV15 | CATSRVRGGGTNEKLFF
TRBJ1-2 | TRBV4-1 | CASSQADRAYVYGYTF
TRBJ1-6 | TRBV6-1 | CASSEGTGGSPLHF
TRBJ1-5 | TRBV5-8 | CASSLGRNQPQHF
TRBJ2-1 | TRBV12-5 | CASGFGTGGRQFF
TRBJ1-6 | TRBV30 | CAWRFGGQNSPLHF
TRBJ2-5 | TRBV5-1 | CASSLGTAKETQYF
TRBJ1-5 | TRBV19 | CASSPPEQGYGNQPQHF